The clone carrying this T cell receptor beta chain was detected only once. Its antigen is undetermined. The data belong to a study of STAT3 mutations in large granular lymphocyte leukemia. Background on the study: Over half of T-LGLL patients had one or more immunosuppressive regimens. General study findings and limits: Clonal expansion was inferred from samples taken at other timepoints. At least one immunodominant TCR beta clonotype appeared in every T-cell large granular lymphocyte leukemia patient. A small but highly pathogenic clone may have been missed. All newly emerging clones after therapy were STAT3 wild type.

The CDR3 extends over 13 amino acids. V was cut by 0 bases and J by 6 bases, with 9 bases left in between. Germline loops: CDR1 LGHNA, CDR2 YSLEER. Clones were sequenced by immunoSEQ multiplex PCR, and TCRdb holds only the in-frame ones, with some missing. Of 6,500 to 9,500 clones detected, roughly 79% appear once; the ten largest clones hold about 25%. The sequencing sample was made of peripheral blood mononuclear cells. The receptor was derived from a woman in her thirties or forties with T-cell large granular lymphocyte leukemia. Some clones in this sample may be carry-over from other donors' samples. The chain employs TRBV4-3 and TRBJ2-7; D may be TRBD2 (5 bases). The CDR3 loop is CASSQEGGGEQYF. In DNA, the CDR3 is TGCGCCAGCAGCCAAGAAGGTGGAGGCGAGCAGTACTTC.